This T cell receptor beta chain emerged from a study of T cell responses to AZD1222 COVID-19 vaccine. Of note for this clone: Antigen: not known.

Sequenced by immunoSEQ multiplex PCR; TCRdb stores in-frame clones only, minus some. This sample has 90,000 to 120,000 clones, with 89% found just once. Overall study findings and caveats: No day 14 peak samples; only post-peak repertoires were characterized. There were mostly white British donors and more females than males, and clonal diversity was possibly underestimated. Recipients of AZD1222 seropositive at baseline numbered only six or seven.

Germline V gene sequence: CDR1 GTSNPN, CDR2 SVGIG (reference sequence). Trimming left V 2 bases short and J 4 bases short, with 15 bases between. CDR3 length equals 15 residues. This specimen was peripheral blood, taken on day 0 of AZD1222 vaccination. The chain employs TRBV30 and TRBJ1-5; D is perhaps TRBD1 (5 bases). The TCR comes from an adult in good health. CDR3 DNA sequence: TGTGCCTGGAGTTTAAGGGGTAAGGGAAATCAGCCCCAGCATTTT. This sequence encodes CAWSLRGKGNQPQHF.